This T cell receptor beta chain derives from a study of blood T cell repertoires in COVID-19 (TCRdb year 2020). In terms of the full investigation: Samples from collaborators originated in the United States, Italy and Spain and spanned both the acute and convalescent phases of COVID-19. The material from the prospective study consisted of cDNA or gDNA derived from T cells, B-cell-depleted T cells, or PBMCs. The dataset comprised deeply sampled blood TCRbeta repertoires from subjects exposed to, actively infected with, or recovered from COVID-19. The repertoires were released in a freely available public database intended as a resource for research on the immune response to SARS-CoV-2. Samples came from the ongoing ImmuneRACE study (first 160 participants) plus 1,254 subjects from 6 global collaborators. Nearly every sample came with metadata listing a de-identified subject ID, COVID-19 status, age in years and sex. Where available, HLA class I and class II types were obtained from metadata supplied by the sample provider rather than from assay-based typing.

The study at large found these results: The amount of clinical and demographic metadata varied by source and participant and was provided uncurated.

Concerning this clone: No cognate antigen has been identified for it. No qualities accompany the bases; no much larger clone lies one base away.

TCRbeta CDR3 regions were amplified from genomic DNA by means of the immunoSEQ Assay, a bias-controlled multiplex PCR. Under the source paper's analysis protocol: Nucleated cell counts per sample were estimated from amplification of reference gene primers within the assay. To quantify the absolute abundance of each unique TCRbeta CDR3 rearrangement, sequence reads were collapsed and filtered. For each sample, productive Simpson clonality was calculated as the square root of Simpson's diversity index over productive rearrangements. TCRdb re-hosts the immuneACCESS table, in-frame sequences only. Its copies lack some clones; in the studies checked, an unresolved V gene accounts for under half of them, and the cause for the rest is not known. Clone size and the V and J calls come from that table; the DNA yielded D and trimming. The sample table holds hundreds of thousands of clones, of which about nine tenths were seen once. Roughly 6.3% of the sample is taken by the ten largest.

One collaborating source in Seattle enrolled patients during active infection and followed them longitudinally through the course of disease. Collaborating institutions collected whole blood in K2EDTA tubes following their own protocols. Collaborator samples were shipped for TCRbeta analysis as frozen whole blood, isolated PBMCs, or DNA extracted from either sample type. Trimming accounts for 4 bases at V and 0 bases at J, while the number of junction bases matched to no gene is 2. Including cysteine and phenylalanine, the CDR3 has 15 amino acids. Here the CDR3 DNA is all that survives: 45 bases in frame from base 1. The germline V gene supplies CDR1 MNHEY and CDR2 SVGAGI.

The chain is encoded by TRBV6-5 joined to TRBJ2-1; TRBD1 aligns with 8 central bases. Sequenced: peripheral blood. The clonotype was recovered from a woman in her 50s with COVID-19, enrolled during active disease. The nucleotide sequence reads as follows: TGTGCCAGCAGTTCCACAGGGGGCTCCTACAATGAGCAGTTCTTC. The resulting protein is CASSSTGGSYNEQFF.